This is a list of T cell receptor beta chains from one sample in a study of blood T cell repertoires in COVID-19. Sequencing was performed with immunoSEQ multiplex PCR; in TCRdb, only in-frame clones are kept and a portion is missing. The sample lists some 170,000 clones, around 90% seen once, with roughly 4% in the top ten. Source material: peripheral blood. These receptors were collected from a woman in her sixties who had recovered from COVID-19. Both conserved end residues are part of each CDR3. A D gene is named only where the DNA matches it firmly. Clone size, where shown, is once, few, many, or a class for clones that have expanded.

clone_size: once; d_call: NA; v_call: TRBV7-6; j_call: TRBJ2-1; cdr3_nt: TGTGCCAGCAGCTTTAGGCCTGACTCCGTCAATGAGCAGTTCTTC; cdr3_aa: CASSFRPDSVNEQFF
clone_size: NA; d_call: NA; v_call: TRBV15; j_call: TRBJ1-2; cdr3_nt: TGTGCCACCAGCAGACCAGGGTACCGGGCTGGCTACACCTTC; cdr3_aa: CATSRPGYRAGYTF
clone_size: NA; d_call: TRBD2; v_call: TRBV5-1; j_call: TRBJ2-2; cdr3_nt: TGCGCCAGCAGCCTAGGACTAGCGGGGGCCGCGAACACCGGGGAGCTGTTTTTT; cdr3_aa: CASSLGLAGAANTGELFF
clone_size: once; d_call: TRBD2; v_call: TRBV7-9; j_call: TRBJ2-7; cdr3_nt: TGTGCCAGCAGCCCGCGGGGGTCTGCCTACGAGCAGTACTTC; cdr3_aa: CASSPRGSAYEQYF
clone_size: NA; d_call: TRBD2; v_call: TRBV7-9; j_call: TRBJ2-5; cdr3_nt: TGTGCCAGCAGCTTCCGGGGGGATGTGTCCCAAGAGACCCAGTACTTC; cdr3_aa: CASSFRGDVSQETQYF
clone_size: NA; d_call: NA; v_call: TRBV19; j_call: TRBJ2-2; cdr3_nt: TGTGCCAGTAGTATAGCGGCTCCACGGGGCGGGGAGCTGTTTTTT; cdr3_aa: CASSIAAPRGGELFF
clone_size: NA; d_call: TRBD1; v_call: TRBV5-1; j_call: TRBJ1-1; cdr3_nt: TGCGCCAGCAGCCCAGGACAGGGGGAAGGCACTGAAGCTTTCTTT; cdr3_aa: CASSPGQGEGTEAFF
clone_size: NA; d_call: TRBD1; v_call: TRBV18; j_call: TRBJ2-7; cdr3_nt: TGTGCCAGCTCACCCTACGGACAGGGCTACGAGCAGTACTTC; cdr3_aa: CASSPYGQGYEQYF
clone_size: NA; d_call: TRBD1; v_call: TRBV5-1; j_call: TRBJ1-6; cdr3_nt: TGCGCCAGCAGCTTAACAGGGGTTGCGAATTCACCCCTCCACTTT; cdr3_aa: CASSLTGVANSPLHF
clone_size: NA; d_call: NA; v_call: TRBV9; j_call: TRBJ2-1; cdr3_nt: TGTGCCAGCACCGTAGCCCCAGGGTCTTACAATGAGCAGTTCTTC; cdr3_aa: CASTVAPGSYNEQFF
clone_size: NA; d_call: TRBD1; v_call: TRBV27; j_call: TRBJ2-7; cdr3_nt: TGTGCCAGCAGTTTATCGCCCGGGACAGGCTACGAGCAGTACTTC; cdr3_aa: CASSLSPGTGYEQYF
clone_size: NA; d_call: NA; v_call: TRBV3-1/TRBV3-2; j_call: TRBJ2-5; cdr3_nt: TGTGCCAGCAGCCAAAGGGGGGGCGAGGAGACCCAGTACTTC; cdr3_aa: CASSQRGGEETQYF
clone_size: NA; d_call: TRBD1; v_call: TRBV29-1; j_call: TRBJ1-2; cdr3_nt: TGCAGCGCGACCCATGAGGGGGCCAGTGGCTACACCTTC; cdr3_aa: CSATHEGASGYTF